Below are 26 T cell receptor beta chains sequenced from a single sample in a study of CD8 T cells in Susac syndrome. RNA, at about 0.45 to 1 ug, was reverse transcribed with random hexamers. TCRdb fed the immunoSEQ multiplex PCR reads into MiXCR, producing one record per CDR3 protein. The sample holds around 200,000 distinct CDR3 sequences, 85% to 95% seen once. Input material: CD8+ T cells from PBMCs. The receptors here all came from a human donor with Susac syndrome.

J is TRBJ1-1 and V is TRBV12-3 or TRBV12-4; TRBD1 matches at 8 bases. The CDR3 has 12 amino acids. V gave up 7 bases and J gave up 11 bases; unmatched junction bases: 9. In DNA, the CDR3 is TGTGCCAGCACCGAGGACAGGGCTTTTGCTTTCTTT. Its protein product is CASTEDRAFAFF.

The rearrangement joins TRBV3-1 to TRBJ2-5; 13 bases are shared with TRBD2. Trimming took 4 bases from V and 3 from J; bases not matched to a gene: 8. The CDR3 loop spans 17 amino acids. CDR1 and CDR2 from the germline V gene are LGHDT and YNNKEL (reference sequence). CDR3 bases: TGTGCCAGCAGCCCTTACGGACTAGCGGGGGAGAAAGAGACCCAGTACTTC. It translates to CASSPYGLAGEKETQYF.

V gene TRBV30 combines with J gene TRBJ2-1, with 9 bases lining up with TRBD1. Germline CDR1 reads GTSNPN; CDR2 reads SVGIG (reference sequence). J was trimmed by 9 bases and V by 6 bases; bases with no gene match: 9. This CDR3 has 13 residues. This chain's CDR3 is CACSQGALGEQFF. As DNA, the CDR3 is TGTGCCTGTTCACAGGGGGCGCTCGGTGAGCAGTTCTTC.

The chain links TRBV13 to TRBJ2-7; 12 bases map to TRBD2. The trim removed 4 bases at V and 3 bases at J, leaving 4 bases unmatched. Germline V gene lookup returns CDR1 PRHDT and CDR2 FYEKMQ (reference sequence). CDR3 length: 15 amino acids. The CDR3 region has the DNA TGTGCCAGCAGCTCACCGGGACTAGCGGGCTACGAGCAGTACTTC. Encoded protein: CASSSPGLAGYEQYF.

This clonotype was recorded once. The V and J genes are TRBV3-1 and TRBJ2-2; D unclear. Germline CDR1 and CDR2: LGHDT and YNNKEL (reference sequence). The CDR3 contains 16 residues. The germline V and J ends were trimmed by 0 bases and 6 bases, with 14 bases remaining between them. CDR3 protein: CASSQDGLPPAGELFF. CDR3 sequence (DNA): TGTGCCAGCAGCCAAGATGGGCTGCCACCGGCCGGGGAGCTGTTTTTT.

The chain recombines TRBV20-1 with TRBJ2-5; 14 nucleotides agree with TRBD2. Germline-derived CDR1 and CDR2 are DFQATT and SNEGSKA (reference sequence). The J segment lost 5 bases and the V segment lost 5 bases, leaving 13 bases of the junction unmatched. There are 17 residues in the CDR3. In nucleotides, the CDR3 is TGCAGTGCTCTGGGGACTAGCGGGAGAGGGCTTTTGGAGACCCAGTACTTC. Amino acids: CSALGTSGRGLLETQYF.

The CDR3 DNA sequence: TGCAGCGTTGAAGCCAACTTCTACTATGGCTACACCTTC. Encoded protein: CSVEANFYYGYTF. The rearrangement links TRBV29-1 to TRBJ1-2; D ambiguous. With 1 base removed from V and 3 bases from J, the gap between germline ends came to 9 bases. CDR3 size: 13 residues. Germline V gene sequence: CDR1 SQVTM, CDR2 ANQGSEA. Supplemented by reference TRBV29-1 and TRBJ1-2, the full variable domain reads SAVISQKPSRDICQRGTSLTIQCQVDSQVTMMFWYRQQPGQSLTLIATANQGSEATYESGFVIDKFPISRPNLTFSTLTVSNMSPEDSSIYLCSVEANFYYGYTFGSGTRLTVV.

This clonotype was recorded only once. J is TRBJ2-3 and V is TRBV5-4, with a tentative D call TRBD1 (5 bases). The CDR3 has 14 amino acids. Germline lookup yields CDR1 SGHNT and CDR2 YYREEE (reference sequence). V lost 5 bases and J lost 3, with 13 bases in between. The CDR3 here is CASRSDSDTDTQYF. Here the CDR3 DNA reads TGTGCCAGCAGGAGTGACAGCGATACAGATACGCAGTATTTT.

The chain carries TRBV12-3 or TRBV12-4 and TRBJ2-3; D may be TRBD2 (6 bases). The CDR3 has 13 amino acids. V was cut by 6 bases and J by 0 bases, with 7 bases left in between. The CDR3 sequence: CASSGTSTDTQYF. In nucleotides, the CDR3 is TGTGCCAGCAGCGGGACTAGCACAGATACGCAGTATTTT.

The chain links TRBV6-6 to TRBJ2-7; 10 positions agree with TRBD2. The CDR3 runs to 16 residues. Trimming removed 7 bases from V and 0 bases from J; junction bases left unmatched: 9. CDR1 is MNHNY and CDR2 is SVGAGI in the germline V gene (reference sequence). CDR3 amino acids: CASKGRGLADSYEQYF. CDR3 sequence (DNA): TGTGCCAGCAAGGGTCGTGGACTAGCGGACTCCTACGAGCAGTACTTC.

The V call is TRBV7-2, the J call TRBJ1-5; D may be TRBD1 (6 bases). The ends were cut back, 0 bases at V and 6 bases at J, with 15 bases in the middle. Per the germline V gene, CDR1 is SGHTA and CDR2 is FQGNSA. This CDR3 contains 16 residues. The CDR3 sequence is CASSLAFQGMGQPQHF. The CDR3 nucleotides read TGTGCCAGCAGCTTAGCTTTCCAGGGGATGGGTCAGCCCCAGCATTTT.

The sample holds one count of this clonotype. The genes are TRBV5-1 and TRBJ1-2; no clear D. V was cut by 0 bases and J by 6 bases, with 12 bases left in between. Germline CDR1 reads SGHRS; CDR2 reads YFSETQ. CDR3 length equals 14 residues. Written as DNA, the CDR3 is TGCGCCAGCAGCTTGGCCATGGAAAGTAATGGCTACACCTTC. It specifies CASSLAMESNGYTF.

The CDR3 DNA sequence: TGTGCCAGCAGCTTAAGTTGGCAGCCCCAGCATTTT. It encodes CASSLSWQPQHF. V is TRBV7-9 and J is TRBJ1-5; D is undetermined. The V gene's germline CDR1 is SEHNR and CDR2 FQNEAQ (reference sequence). The V end lost 2 bases, the J end lost 7 bases, and 6 bases lay between the germline ends. The CDR3 consists of 12 residues. Based on the CDR3 plus reference TRBV7-9 and TRBJ1-5, the full variable domain is DTGVSQNPRHKITKRGQNVTFRCDPISEHNRLYWYRQTLGQGPEFLTYFQNEAQLEKSRLLSDRFSAERPKGSFSTLEIQRTEQGDSAMYLCASSLSWQPQHFGDGTRLSIL.

The J gene is TRBJ2-3, the V gene TRBV11-2; D is ambiguous. This CDR3 is 14 amino acids long. Germline CDR1 reads SGHAT; CDR2 reads FQNNGV. Between the trimmed V and J ends, which lost 1 base and 3 bases, there was a span of 8 bases. CDR3 sequence (DNA): TGTGCCAGCAGCTTAGGGCTCTATACAGATACGCAGTATTTT. It specifies CASSLGLYTDTQYF.

This chain connects TRBV3-1 to TRBJ1-5, with D unresolved. With 1 base removed from V and 4 bases from J, the gap between germline ends came to 11 bases. The CDR3 is 15 residues long. The germline V gene encodes CDR1 LGHDT and CDR2 YNNKEL (reference sequence). CDR3 DNA: TGTGCCAGCAGCCAAGGGCCAGAGCTTAATCAGCCCCAGCATTTT. Protein product: CASSQGPELNQPQHF.

V and J are TRBV2 and TRBJ2-2; TRBD2 agrees at 7 bases. This CDR3 is 15 amino acids long. Losses at the gene ends were 5 bases for V and 3 bases for J; bases not matched to a gene: 6. Germline CDR1 is SNHLY and CDR2 is FYNNEI. This CDR3 reads CASSRLAGDTGELFF. The CDR3 DNA sequence: TGTGCCAGCAGTCGACTAGCCGGAGACACCGGGGAGCTGTTTTTT. Complete variable domain (other parts from reference TRBV2 and TRBJ2-2): EPEVTQTPSHQVTQMGQEVILRCVPISNHLYFYWYRQILGQKVEFLVSFYNNEISEKSEIFDDQFSVERPDGSNFTLKIRSTKLEDSAMYFCASSRLAGDTGELFFGEGSRLTVL.

The chain recombines TRBV23-1 with TRBJ2-5, with D uncertain. TRBV23-1 is treated as an ORF (open reading frame) with a function not yet certain. CDR3 length: 14 amino acids. V gave up 4 bases and J gave up 6 bases, with 15 bases separating them. The chain's CDR3 is CASSPDTGWQTQYF. The CDR3 DNA sequence: TGCGCCAGCAGTCCAGATACTGGCTGGCAGACCCAGTACTTC.

This clonotype was found once. The chain joins TRBV19 to TRBJ2-2; D is uncertain. The CDR3 runs to 12 residues. Germline V gene sequence: CDR1 LNHDA, CDR2 SQIVND (reference sequence). The V and J ends lost 3 bases and 8 bases respectively, with 7 bases between them. The CDR3 is CASSILAGELFF. The DNA for the CDR3 is TGTGCCAGTAGTATCCTGGCAGGGGAGCTGTTTTTT.

The rearrangement joins TRBV6-2 or TRBV6-3 to TRBJ2-7; 8 bases are shared with TRBD1. The V and J ends lost 3 bases and 6 bases, in that order; junction bases with no gene match: 7. Germline V gene sequence: CDR1 MNHEY, CDR2 SVGEGT. CDR3 length equals 14 residues. The CDR3, as DNA: TGTGCCAGCAGTTATGATGACAGGGGAGCCGAGCAGTACTTC. This encodes CASSYDDRGAEQYF.

V gene TRBV11-2 combines with J gene TRBJ2-7, with D uncertain. This CDR3 spans 13 amino acids. Germline V gene lookup returns CDR1 SGHAT and CDR2 FQNNGV. Trimming stripped 2 bases from V and 3 bases from J, with 8 bases between. The CDR3 reads CASSLNRDYEQYF. The CDR3 DNA sequence: TGTGCCAGCAGCTTAAACCGAGACTACGAGCAGTACTTC.

This chain links TRBV27 with TRBJ2-1; 11 nucleotides agree with TRBD2. The V gene's germline CDR1 is MNHEY and CDR2 SMNVEV (reference sequence). J gave up 6 bases and V 6 bases, and 10 bases lay outside the gene matches. The CDR3 extends over 16 amino acids. The CDR3 DNA is TGTGCCAGCAGCCCAACCGGGACTAGCGGTGGCAATGAGCAGTTCTTC. Protein sequence: CASSPTGTSGGNEQFF.

The rearrangement uses TRBV7-9 and TRBJ2-5; no definite D call. The CDR3 sequence is 13 residues long. Trimming stripped 6 bases from V and 2 bases from J, with 10 bases between. The germline gives CDR1 SEHNR, CDR2 FQNEAQ (reference sequence). CDR3 DNA: TGTGCCAGCAGGGAAGTCGGACAAGAGACCCAGTACTTC. It is translated as CASREVGQETQYF.

This sequence joins TRBV5-1 and TRBJ2-5, with 7 bases fitting TRBD2. Per germline, CDR1 SGHRS and CDR2 YFSETQ. This CDR3 has 15 amino acids. With 2 bases clipped from V and 2 bases from J, the junction kept 6 bases outside the gene matches. The CDR3 is CASSFLAEGQETQYF. The CDR3 bases are TGCGCCAGCAGCTTCCTAGCGGAGGGACAAGAGACCCAGTACTTC.

J is TRBJ1-4 and V is TRBV2; possible D gene TRBD1, 6 bases. The CDR3 runs to 14 residues. V was shortened by 6 bases and J by 5 bases, with 13 bases between the two germline ends. Germline lookup yields CDR1 SNHLY and CDR2 FYNNEI. The CDR3 region is CASREQGGNEKLFF. The DNA for the CDR3 is TGTGCCAGCAGAGAACAGGGTGGAAATGAAAAACTGTTTTTT.

This clonotype was found once. V gene TRBV20-1 combines with J gene TRBJ2-3, with 8 bases lining up with TRBD2. Trimming cost V 0 bases and J 2 bases; bases outside gene matches: 10. Germline-derived CDR1 and CDR2 are DFQATT and SNEGSKA (reference sequence). CDR3 size: 17 residues. The DNA of the CDR3 is TGCAGTGCTAGAGATGGTGTAGCGGGGATACCCACAGATACGCAGTATTTT. This sequence encodes CSARDGVAGIPTDTQYF.

The rearrangement joins TRBV20-1 to TRBJ2-3; 12 bases fit TRBD2. The V and J ends lost 7 bases and 4 bases, in that order; junction bases with no gene match: 6. Germline V lookup: CDR1 DFQATT, CDR2 SNEGSKA (reference sequence). The CDR3 has 14 residues. CDR3 sequence reads: CSVPSGGASDTQYF. CDR3 bases: TGCAGTGTCCCTAGCGGGGGGGCATCAGATACGCAGTATTTT.